This T cell receptor beta chain is drawn from a study of blood T cell repertoires in COVID-19. Turning to the study itself: The samples span acute and convalescent COVID-19 from the United States, Italy and Spain. PBMCs, B-cell-depleted T cells, or T cells were the source of the cDNA or gDNA that made up the material.

Germline CDR1 reads GTSNPN; CDR2 reads SVGIG (reference sequence). The V and J ends lost 2 bases and 3 bases respectively, with 14 bases between them. This CDR3 is built from 14 residues. This table comes from immunoSEQ multiplex PCR, and its TCRdb copy is limited to in-frame clones, with some not included. Found here are tens of thousands of clones, about 80% of them singletons; the top ten hold less than 20%. This receptor was taken from a woman of 80 years or more with acute or convalescent COVID-19. The material sequenced was peripheral blood. V and J are TRBV30 and TRBJ2-7; the D gene is possibly TRBD2 (6 bases). CDR3 sequence reads: CAWSLGGARYEQYF. The CDR3 bases are TGTGCCTGGAGTCTGGGCGGGGCCCGCTACGAGCAGTACTTC. Supplemented by reference TRBV30 and TRBJ2-7, the full variable domain reads SQTIHQWPATLVQPVGSPLSLECTVEGTSNPNLYWYRQAAGRGLQLLFYSVGIGQISSEVPQNLSASRPQDRQFILSSKKLLLSDSGFYLCAWSLGGARYEQYFGPGTRLTVT.